These 14 T cell receptor beta chains came from one sample sequenced in a study of blood T cell repertoires in COVID-19. Using immunoSEQ multiplex PCR, the repertoire was profiled, and TCRdb retains in-frame clones only, with some absent. The sample yields 150,000 to 200,000 clones, roughly nine tenths seen once. The sequencing sample was made of peripheral blood. The receptors here all came from a young man who had recovered from COVID-19.

This sequence joins TRBV7-8 and TRBJ1-5, with 10 bases identical to TRBD1. The CDR3 spans 15 residues. Germline assignment: CDR1 SGHVS and CDR2 FQNEAQ. J gave up 6 bases and V 4 bases, and 6 bases lay outside the gene matches. The CDR3 protein is CASSSEDRGTQPQHF. As DNA, the CDR3 is TGTGCCAGCAGCTCGGAGGACAGGGGGACTCAGCCCCAGCATTTT.

This clone was seen a few times. The genes are TRBV10-3 and TRBJ2-7, with D possibly being TRBD2 (6 bases). This CDR3 contains 18 residues. Germline V CDR1 and CDR2: ENHRY, SYGVKD. Deletions cut 2 bases from V and 6 bases from J, with 26 bases between. The CDR3 loop reads CAISERRGGATAGGEQYF. In DNA, the CDR3 is TGTGCCATCAGTGAGAGGCGAGGCGGGGCCACCGCCGGGGGCGAGCAGTACTTC.

The chain joins TRBV6-2 or TRBV6-3 to TRBJ2-1; perhaps TRBD1 as D (6 bases). There are 12 residues in the CDR3. With 2 bases removed from V and 7 bases from J, the gap between germline ends came to 6 bases. In germline, CDR1 is MNHEY, CDR2 SVGEGT. In nucleotides, the CDR3 is TGTGCCAGCAGTTACAGGGGGAATGAGCAGTTCTTC. Translating it yields CASSYRGNEQFF.

This chain uses TRBV6-5 with TRBJ1-2; D is unclear. This CDR3 is built from 13 residues. Trimming stripped 2 bases from V and 8 bases from J, with 12 bases between. Germline CDR1 MNHEY, CDR2 SVGAGI. This chain's CDR3 is CASSYSGSGGYTF. The DNA of the CDR3 is TGTGCCAGCAGTTACAGCGGGTCGGGGGGCTACACCTTC.

This chain connects TRBV10-2 to TRBJ2-2; possible D gene TRBD2, 7 bases. Looked up from germline, CDR1 is WSHSY and CDR2 is SAAADI. V was trimmed by 6 bases and J by 3 bases, leaving 35 bases between them. The CDR3 spans 22 residues. CDR3 protein: CASRLTGGDGGGLLWDTGELFF. DNA for the CDR3: TGCGCCAGCAGGCTGACAGGAGGGGATGGGGGGGGACTCCTGTGGGACACCGGGGAGCTGTTTTTT.

This clone came up a few times. This rearrangement joins TRBV7-2 to TRBJ2-3; 12 bases match TRBD2. This CDR3 spans 18 amino acids. Trimming took 5 bases from V and 0 from J; bases not matched to a gene: 9. Germline assignment: CDR1 SGHTA and CDR2 FQGNSA. CDR3 protein: CASSMGLAGGASTDTQYF. The CDR3 nucleotides are TGTGCCAGCAGCATGGGACTAGCGGGCGGCGCTAGCACAGATACGCAGTATTTT.

The J gene is TRBJ2-7, the V gene TRBV5-1; D may be TRBD2 (6 bases). The V gene lost 0 bases and the J gene lost 2 bases, with 18 bases spanning the gap. Germline lookup yields CDR1 SGHRS and CDR2 YFSETQ. CDR3 length: 17 amino acids. The CDR3 DNA reads TGCGCCAGCAGCTTGGCCTGGGAGGATTACAGAACCTACGAGCAGTACTTC. It specifies CASSLAWEDYRTYEQYF.

The gene calls are TRBV11-1 and TRBJ2-7, with D unclear. In germline, CDR1 is SGHAT, CDR2 FQDESV (reference sequence). The CDR3 contains 11 residues. Trimming stripped 2 bases from V and 6 bases from J, with 5 bases between. The CDR3 sequence is CASSLRSEQYF. CDR3 coding DNA: TGTGCCAGCAGCTTAAGGAGCGAGCAGTACTTC.

The chain is built from TRBV29-1 and TRBJ2-1, with 11 bases fitting TRBD2. V lost 2 bases, J lost 6 bases, and 3 bases stayed unmatched. Germline CDR1 and CDR2: SQVTM and ANQGSEA. The length of the CDR3 is 14 residues. In nucleotides, the CDR3 is TGCAGCGTTGAAAGGCTAGCGGGAGGCAATGAGCAGTTCTTC. It is translated as CSVERLAGGNEQFF.

Here the CDR3 DNA reads TGTGCCAGCAGTGAGGGGCACAGGGGCACCTACGAGCAGTACTTC. Amino acid sequence: CASSEGHRGTYEQYF. This rearrangement joins TRBV9 to TRBJ2-7; 7 bases align to TRBD1. The V gene end was trimmed by 5 bases and the J gene end by 2 bases; junction bases not matched to a gene: 10. Germline V gene sequence: CDR1 SGDLS, CDR2 YYNGEE. There are 15 residues in the CDR3.

The rearrangement joins TRBV9 to TRBJ1-1; D is perhaps TRBD1 (5 bases). Deletions cut 6 bases from V and 2 bases from J, with 17 bases between. CDR3 length: 15 amino acids. CDR1 is SGDLS and CDR2 is YYNGEE in the germline V gene. The CDR3 protein is CASTRRAGDNTEAFF. CDR3 nucleotides: TGTGCCAGCACGCGTCGGGCGGGGGACAACACTGAAGCTTTCTTT. Variable domain in full (rest from reference TRBV9 and TRBJ1-1): DSGVTQTPKHLITATGQRVTLRCSPRSGDLSVYWYQQSLDQGLQFLIQYYNGEERAKGNILERFSAQQFPDLHSELNLSSLELGDSALYFCASTRRAGDNTEAFFGQGTRLTVV.

This clone was observed a single time. This chain uses TRBV18 with TRBJ2-1, with D perhaps TRBD2 (6 bases). Germline CDR1 reads KGHSH; CDR2 reads LQKENI. Trimming left V 3 bases short and J 5 bases short, with 14 bases between. The CDR3 spans 15 residues. CDR3 loop: CASSPNGAGNNEQFF. In DNA, the CDR3 is TGTGCCAGCTCACCCAATGGAGCGGGTAACAATGAGCAGTTCTTC.

The chain couples TRBV4-2 to TRBJ2-4, with D possibly being TRBD2 (6 bases). This CDR3 has 14 amino acids. The germline V and J ends were trimmed by 1 base and 10 bases, with 14 bases remaining between them. CDR1 and CDR2 from the germline V gene are LGHNA and YNFKEQ. The CDR3 DNA follows: TGTGCCAGCAGCCAAGCCGGAGGGGCCGAAATTCAGTACTTC. This translates into CASSQAGGAEIQYF.

The J gene is TRBJ1-1, the V gene TRBV14; TRBD1 is a possible D gene (6 bases). V gave up 4 bases and J gave up 4 bases, with 13 bases separating them. This CDR3 has 14 residues. Germline values: CDR1 SGHDN, CDR2 FVKESK. The CDR3 loop reads CASSPTRGFTEAFF. CDR3 coding DNA: TGTGCCAGCAGCCCTACCAGGGGTTTCACTGAAGCTTTCTTT.